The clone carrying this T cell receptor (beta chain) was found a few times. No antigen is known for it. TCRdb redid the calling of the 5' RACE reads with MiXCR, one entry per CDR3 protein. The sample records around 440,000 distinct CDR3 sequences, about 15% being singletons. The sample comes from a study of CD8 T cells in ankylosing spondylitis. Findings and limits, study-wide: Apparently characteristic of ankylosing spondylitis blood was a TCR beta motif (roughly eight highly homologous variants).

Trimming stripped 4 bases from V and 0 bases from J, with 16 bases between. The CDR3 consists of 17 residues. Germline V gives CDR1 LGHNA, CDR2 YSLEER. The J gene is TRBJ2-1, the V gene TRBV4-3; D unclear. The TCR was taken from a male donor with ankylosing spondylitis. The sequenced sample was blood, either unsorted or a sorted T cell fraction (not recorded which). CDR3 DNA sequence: TGCGCCAGCAGCCCAAACCCCCACGGCAGCTCCTACAATGAGCAGTTCTTC. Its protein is CASSPNPHGSSYNEQFF.